The following is a T cell receptor (beta chain) sequence with its context. This clone's antigen is unknown. No base qualities exist here, and no much larger clone lies one base off it. One collaborating source in Seattle enrolled patients during active infection and followed them longitudinally through the course of disease. The collaborating institutions used their own protocols to collect whole blood in K2EDTA tubes. For TCRbeta analysis, collaborators shipped samples in one of three forms: frozen whole blood, isolated PBMCs, or DNA extracted from either of those sample types. These data come from a study of blood T cell repertoires in COVID-19 (dated by TCRdb to about 2020). A note on the overall study: Collaborator samples came from the United States, Italy and Spain and covered acute and convalescent phases of COVID-19. The material from the prospective study consisted of cDNA or gDNA derived from T cells, B-cell-depleted T cells, or PBMCs. The dataset comprised deeply sampled blood TCRbeta repertoires from subjects exposed to, actively infected with, or recovered from COVID-19. The repertoires were made available in a free public database intended to serve as a resource for research on the immune response to SARS-CoV-2. Samples came from the ongoing ImmuneRACE study (first 160 participants) plus 1,254 subjects from 6 global collaborators. Sample metadata almost always included a de-identified subject ID, COVID-19 status, age in years and sex. HLA class I and class II types, where available, came from metadata supplied by the sample provider rather than from assay-based typing. Overall study results and their limits: The quantity of clinical and demographic metadata differed by source and by participant and was supplied without curation.

The immunoSEQ Assay, a bias-controlled multiplex PCR, was used to amplify TCRbeta CDR3 regions from genomic DNA. Turning to the authors' computational methods: The number of nucleated cells in each sample was estimated by amplification of reference gene primers within the assay. To quantify the absolute abundance of each unique TCRbeta CDR3 rearrangement, sequence reads were collapsed and filtered. For each sample, productive Simpson clonality was calculated by taking the square root of Simpson's diversity index across productive rearrangements. TCRdb provides this immuneACCESS table in a form limited to in-frame rearrangements. Some clones are lacking; in checked studies, under half of them reflect an unresolved V gene, and why the rest are absent is not known. D and trimming were read from the DNA, whereas the V and J calls and clone size are those reported in that table. The sample table records almost 350,000 clones; approximately 89% of these occur just once. Roughly 4% of the sample is held by the ten biggest clonotypes.

The CDR3 runs 17 amino acids, cysteine and phenylalanine included. CDR3 DNA only is kept here, 51 bases in frame from base 1. Per the germline V gene, SGHTA is the CDR1 and FQGNSA is the CDR2. V is cut by 5 bases and J by 3 bases, and the space between the germline ends is 20 bases. This receptor was taken from an older woman with COVID-19, enrolled during active disease. The rearrangement combines TRBV7-2 with TRBJ1-5; TRBD1 is a possible D gene, resting on 5 matching bases. The sample comprised peripheral blood. The CDR3 here reads CASSPTSGGPSNQPQHF. The DNA sequence follows: TGTGCCAGCAGCCCCACCTCCGGGGGTCCTTCCAATCAGCCCCAGCATTTT. Reference TRBV7-2 and TRBJ1-5 proteins supply the regions before and after the CDR3; the full variable domain is: GAGVSQSPSNKVTEKGKDVELRCDPISGHTALYWYRQSLGQGLEFLIYFQGNSAPDKSGLPSDRFSAERTGGSVSTLTIQRTQQEDSAVYLCASSPTSGGPSNQPQHFGDGTRLSIL.